Listed below are T cell receptor beta chains from one sample, sequenced in a study of T cell responses to AZD1222 COVID-19 vaccine. Repertoires were generated with immunoSEQ multiplex PCR, while TCRdb's copy carries only in-frame clones and drops some. This table has 100,000 to 150,000 clones, roughly 90% appearing once. The sample consisted of peripheral blood, taken on day 0 of AZD1222 vaccination. The receptors stem from an adult in good health. CDR3s include the opening cysteine and the closing phenylalanine or tryptophan. Each record gives: J gene, clone size, V gene, D gene, CDR3 protein, CDR3 DNA. A D gene is named only where the DNA matches it firmly. Clone size is not always given. Where it is, it says once, few, many or a class for expanded clones.

TRBJ2-7	-	TRBV4-1	-	CASSPVGTSRDERTYEQYF	TGCGCCAGCAGCCCAGTTGGGACCTCCCGGGACGAGAGGACCTACGAGCAGTACTTC
TRBJ2-7	-	TRBV15	-	CATSRDSRGPAHEQYF	TGTGCCACCAGCAGAGATTCTAGGGGCCCAGCCCACGAGCAGTACTTC
TRBJ1-1	-	TRBV3-1/TRBV3-2	TRBD1	CASSQPPGQGEAFF	TGTGCCAGCAGCCAACCCCCGGGACAGGGTGAAGCTTTCTTT
TRBJ1-1	-	TRBV4-3	-	CASSQVAGNTEAFF	TGCGCCAGCAGCCAAGTAGCAGGGAACACTGAAGCTTTCTTT
TRBJ1-6	-	TRBV2	-	CASSVSSPLHF	TGTGCCAGCTCAGTGAGTTCACCCCTCCACTTT
TRBJ2-5	-	TRBV5-4	TRBD2	CASSWGTSGGDQETQYF	TGTGCCAGCAGCTGGGGTACTAGCGGGGGGGATCAAGAGACCCAGTACTTC
TRBJ1-6	few	TRBV3-1/TRBV3-2	-	CASSQGRIQSPLHF	TGTGCCAGCAGCCAAGGAAGGATCCAATCACCCCTCCACTTT
TRBJ1-1	-	TRBV28	-	CASSWSENTEAFF	TGTGCCAGCAGTTGGTCCGAGAACACTGAAGCTTTCTTT
TRBJ1-1	-	TRBV7-2	-	CASSLTGQSEAFF	TGTGCCAGCAGCTTAACAGGACAGTCTGAAGCTTTCTTT
TRBJ1-1	-	TRBV5-6	-	CASSLAGLGGTEAFF	TGTGCCAGCAGCTTGGCGGGTTTAGGGGGCACTGAAGCTTTCTTT
TRBJ2-1	-	TRBV11-3	-	CASSLSPYNEQFF	TGTGCCAGCAGCTTATCCCCCTACAATGAGCAGTTCTTC
TRBJ2-7	-	TRBV7-2	TRBD2	CASSSRLAGGPWEQYF	TGTGCCAGCAGCTCCAGACTAGCGGGAGGGCCTTGGGAGCAGTACTTC
TRBJ2-3	-	TRBV27	TRBD2	CASSPPGLAGGTDTQYF	TGTGCCAGCAGTCCACCAGGACTAGCGGGGGGCACAGATACGCAGTATTTT
TRBJ2-1	-	TRBV21-1	-	CASSKRAARRHNEQFF	TGTGCCAGCAGCAAAAGAGCGGCACGAAGACACAATGAGCAGTTCTTC
TRBJ2-3	-	TRBV6-5	-	CASSYRLAADTQYF	TGTGCCAGCAGTTACAGGCTAGCAGCAGATACGCAGTATTTT
TRBJ1-2	-	TRBV19	-	CASSMAGGDYGYTF	TGTGCCAGTAGTATGGCAGGAGGTGACTATGGCTACACCTTC
TRBJ1-6	few	TRBV11-2	-	CASSTTGMGSPLHF	TGTGCCAGCAGCACCACGGGCATGGGCTCACCCCTCCACTTT
TRBJ1-2	-	TRBV3-1/TRBV3-2	-	CASSQDQAPRYGYTF	TGTGCCAGCAGCCAAGATCAGGCCCCCAGGTATGGCTACACCTTC
TRBJ1-2	-	TRBV28	TRBD1	CASSPSPLGTGSPRYTF	TGTGCCAGCAGTCCTAGCCCACTCGGGACAGGGAGTCCCCGCTACACCTTC
TRBJ1-1	-	TRBV2	-	CASSEPGMNTEAFF	TGTGCCAGCAGTGAACCGGGAATGAACACTGAAGCTTTCTTT
TRBJ1-1	-	TRBV6-2/TRBV6-3	TRBD1	CASSYSTGPSQGRNTEAFF	TGTGCCAGCAGTTACTCGACAGGGCCTTCCCAGGGCCGGAACACTGAAGCTTTCTTT
TRBJ2-7	-	TRBV6-2/TRBV6-3	-	CASSYPGVRYF	TGTGCCAGCAGTTACCCCGGCGTCCGGTACTTC
TRBJ2-2	-	TRBV6-5	-	CASSPNSRTGELFF	TGTGCCAGCAGTCCAAACTCGAGGACCGGGGAGCTGTTTTTT
TRBJ1-2	-	TRBV11-2	TRBD1	CASSLAPTGGTLGYTF	TGTGCCAGCAGCTTAGCCCCGACAGGGGGCACGCTTGGCTACACCTTC
TRBJ2-7	-	TRBV10-3	-	CAISGDSSPYEQYF	TGTGCCATCAGTGGGGACTCAAGCCCCTACGAGCAGTACTTC
TRBJ1-5	-	TRBV12-5	TRBD1	CASGLPGTGWGNQPQHF	TGTGCTAGTGGTTTGCCCGGGACAGGATGGGGAAATCAGCCCCAGCATTTT
TRBJ2-7	-	TRBV3-1/TRBV3-2	-	CASSQDGYSYEQYF	TGTGCCAGCAGCCAAGATGGTTATAGCTACGAGCAGTACTTC
TRBJ2-1	-	TRBV24-1	-	CATGAYNEQFF	TGTGCCACCGGGGCCTACAATGAGCAGTTCTTC
TRBJ2-2	once	TRBV7-2	TRBD1	CASSSRGQEVRPGELFF	TGTGCCAGCAGCTCTAGGGGGCAGGAAGTACGTCCCGGGGAGCTGTTTTTT
TRBJ2-5	-	TRBV5-8	TRBD1	CASSLQDRLVGTQYF	TGTGCCAGCAGCTTGCAGGACAGGCTGGTTGGGACCCAGTACTTC
TRBJ1-1	few	TRBV29-1	TRBD1	CSVATGVGTEAFF	TGCAGCGTTGCAACAGGGGTAGGGACTGAAGCTTTCTTT
TRBJ1-2	-	TRBV13	-	CATGTSGNGYTF	TGTGCCACCGGGACCTCCGGAAACGGCTACACCTTC
TRBJ2-7	-	TRBV24-1	-	CATRWPYEQYF	TGTGCCACCAGGTGGCCCTACGAGCAGTACTTC
TRBJ1-3	-	TRBV5-1	-	CAFGMGGLTGNTIYF	TGCGCCTTCGGGATGGGGGGCCTTACTGGAAACACCATATATTTT
TRBJ2-1	-	TRBV29-1	-	CSVGDNEQFF	TGCAGCGTTGGTGACAATGAGCAGTTCTTC
TRBJ1-3	-	TRBV11-2	-	CASSLGDISGNTIYF	TGTGCCAGCAGCTTAGGGGACATTTCTGGAAACACCATATATTTT
TRBJ1-5	-	TRBV7-6	TRBD1	CASSDGTGGYSNQPQHF	TGTGCCAGCAGCGATGGGACAGGGGGATATAGCAATCAGCCCCAGCATTTT
TRBJ2-2	-	TRBV5-4	TRBD2	CASSPERGNTGELFF	TGTGCCAGCAGCCCCGAGCGGGGGAACACCGGGGAGCTGTTTTTT
TRBJ1-1	-	TRBV19	-	CASSFGALALTEAFF	TGTGCCAGTAGTTTCGGGGCCTTGGCTCTTACTGAAGCTTTCTTT